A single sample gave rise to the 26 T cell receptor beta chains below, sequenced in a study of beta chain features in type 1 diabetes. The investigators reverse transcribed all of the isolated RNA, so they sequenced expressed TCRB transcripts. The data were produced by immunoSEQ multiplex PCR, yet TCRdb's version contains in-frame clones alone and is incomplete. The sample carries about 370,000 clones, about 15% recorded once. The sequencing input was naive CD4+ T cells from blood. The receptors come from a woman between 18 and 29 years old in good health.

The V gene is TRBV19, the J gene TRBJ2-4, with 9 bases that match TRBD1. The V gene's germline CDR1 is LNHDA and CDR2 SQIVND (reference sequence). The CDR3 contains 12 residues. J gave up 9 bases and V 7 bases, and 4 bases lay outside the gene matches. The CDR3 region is CASTTDRGIQYF. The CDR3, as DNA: TGTGCCAGTACCACGGACAGGGGCATTCAGTACTTC.

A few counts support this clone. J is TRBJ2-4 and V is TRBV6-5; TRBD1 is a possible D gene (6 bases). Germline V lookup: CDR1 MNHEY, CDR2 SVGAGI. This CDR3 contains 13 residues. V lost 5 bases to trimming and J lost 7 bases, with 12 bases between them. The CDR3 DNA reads TGTGCCAGCAGTAGGGACACACGGAACATTCAGTACTTC. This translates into CASSRDTRNIQYF.

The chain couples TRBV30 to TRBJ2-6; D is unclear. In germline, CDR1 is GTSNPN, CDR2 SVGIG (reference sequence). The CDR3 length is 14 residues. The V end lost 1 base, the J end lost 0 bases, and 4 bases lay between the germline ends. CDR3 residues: CAWSAFSGANVLTF. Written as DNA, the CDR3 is TGTGCCTGGAGTGCCTTCTCTGGGGCCAACGTCCTGACTTTC. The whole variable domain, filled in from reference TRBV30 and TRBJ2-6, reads SQTIHQWPATLVQPVGSPLSLECTVEGTSNPNLYWYRQAAGRGLQLLFYSVGIGQISSEVPQNLSASRPQDRQFILSSKKLLLSDSGFYLCAWSAFSGANVLTFGAGSRLTVL.

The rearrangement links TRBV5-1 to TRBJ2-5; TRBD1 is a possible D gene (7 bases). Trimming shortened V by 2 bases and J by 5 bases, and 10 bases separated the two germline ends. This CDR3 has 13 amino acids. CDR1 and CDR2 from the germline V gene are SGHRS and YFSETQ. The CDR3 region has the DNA TGCGCCAGCAGCTTTCAGGGGGGCGAGACCCAGTACTTC. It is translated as CASSFQGGETQYF.

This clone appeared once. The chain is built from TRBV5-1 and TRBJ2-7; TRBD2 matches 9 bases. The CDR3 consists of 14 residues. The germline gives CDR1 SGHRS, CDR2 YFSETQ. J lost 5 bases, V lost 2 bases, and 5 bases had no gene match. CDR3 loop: CASSFTSGSNEQYF. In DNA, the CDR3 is TGCGCCAGCAGCTTCACTAGCGGGTCCAACGAGCAGTACTTC.

CDR3 DNA: TGCGCCAGCAGCTTGGGGGACTTACCTGGGGATACGCAGTATTTT. Its translation: CASSLGDLPGDTQYF. V is TRBV5-1 and J is TRBJ2-3; tentatively, D is TRBD2 (6 bases). This CDR3 contains 15 residues. The germline V gene has CDR1 SGHRS and CDR2 YFSETQ. V gave up 0 bases and J gave up 6 bases, with 14 bases separating them.

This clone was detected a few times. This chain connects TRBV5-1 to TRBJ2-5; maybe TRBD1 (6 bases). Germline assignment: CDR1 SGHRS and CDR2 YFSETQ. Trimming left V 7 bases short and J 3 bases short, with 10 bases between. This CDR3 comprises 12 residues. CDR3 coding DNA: TGCGCCAGCGGGGGCAGGGAAGAGACCCAGTACTTC. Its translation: CASGGREETQYF.

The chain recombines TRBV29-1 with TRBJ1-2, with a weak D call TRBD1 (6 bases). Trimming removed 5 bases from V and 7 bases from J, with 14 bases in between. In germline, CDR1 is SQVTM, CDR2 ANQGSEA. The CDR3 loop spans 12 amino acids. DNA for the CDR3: TGCAGCGTTATAACAGGGTATAGTGGCTACACCTTC. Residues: CSVITGYSGYTF.

The CDR3 loop is CASSPTGTYEQYF. Here the CDR3 DNA reads TGTGCCAGCAGCCCGACCGGGACCTACGAGCAGTACTTC. J is TRBJ2-7 and V is TRBV9, with TRBD2 as a possible D gene (5 bases). The germline CDR1 and CDR2 sequences are SGDLS and YYNGEE. This CDR3 region has 13 residues. Trimming removed 4 bases from V and 2 bases from J, with 10 bases in between.

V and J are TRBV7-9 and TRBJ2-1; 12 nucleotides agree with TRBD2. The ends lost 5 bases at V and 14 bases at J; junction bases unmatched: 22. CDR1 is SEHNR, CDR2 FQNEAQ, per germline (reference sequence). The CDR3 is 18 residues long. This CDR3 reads CASSLTGLAGLQIGREFF. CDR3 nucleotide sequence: TGTGCCAGCAGCCTCACCGGACTAGCGGGACTTCAAATAGGCCGGGAGTTCTTC.

The CDR3: CASNRRGQGEKLFF. CDR3 sequence (DNA): TGTGCCAGTAATCGGAGGGGGCAAGGTGAAAAACTGTTTTTT. The chain carries TRBV19 and TRBJ1-4; 7 bases are shared with TRBD1. Germline-derived CDR1 and CDR2 are LNHDA and SQIVND (reference sequence). This CDR3 is built from 14 residues. V gave up 7 bases and J gave up 7 bases; unmatched junction bases: 9.

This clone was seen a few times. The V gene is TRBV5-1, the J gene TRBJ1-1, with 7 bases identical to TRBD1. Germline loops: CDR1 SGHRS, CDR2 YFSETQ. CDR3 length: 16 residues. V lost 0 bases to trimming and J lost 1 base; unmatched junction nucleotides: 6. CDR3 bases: TGCGCCAGCAGCTTGGCAGGGGGGCAGGAGAACACTGAAGCTTTCTTT. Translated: CASSLAGGQENTEAFF.

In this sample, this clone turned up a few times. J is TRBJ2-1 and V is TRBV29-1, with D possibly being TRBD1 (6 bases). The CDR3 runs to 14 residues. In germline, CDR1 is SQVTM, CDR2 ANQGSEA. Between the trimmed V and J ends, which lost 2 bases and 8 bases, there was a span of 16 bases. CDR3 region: CSVEPQGLIDEQFF. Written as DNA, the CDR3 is TGCAGCGTTGAACCACAGGGATTAATCGATGAGCAGTTCTTC.

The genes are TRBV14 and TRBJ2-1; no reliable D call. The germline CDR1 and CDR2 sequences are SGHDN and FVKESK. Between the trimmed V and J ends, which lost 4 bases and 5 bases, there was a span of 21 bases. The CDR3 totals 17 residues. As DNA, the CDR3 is TGTGCCAGCAGCCCACTCCCGATGCAATCCCTTAACAATGAGCAGTTCTTC. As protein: CASSPLPMQSLNNEQFF.

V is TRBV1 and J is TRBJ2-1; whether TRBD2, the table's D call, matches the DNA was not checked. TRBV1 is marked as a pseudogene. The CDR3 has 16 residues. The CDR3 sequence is CTSSQDWLAGYNEQFF. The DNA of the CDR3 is TGCACCAGCAGCCAAGATTGGCTAGCGGGGTACAATGAGCAGTTCTTC.

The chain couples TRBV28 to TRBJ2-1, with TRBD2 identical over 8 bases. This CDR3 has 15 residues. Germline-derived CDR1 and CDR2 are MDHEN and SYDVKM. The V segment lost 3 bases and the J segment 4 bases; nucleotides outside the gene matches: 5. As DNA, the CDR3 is TGTGCCAGCAGTTTCCCAGGGACTAGATACAATGAGCAGTTCTTC. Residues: CASSFPGTRYNEQFF.

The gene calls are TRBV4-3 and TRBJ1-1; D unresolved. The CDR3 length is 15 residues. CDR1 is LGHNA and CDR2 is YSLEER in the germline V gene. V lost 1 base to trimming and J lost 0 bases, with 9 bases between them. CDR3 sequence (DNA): TGCGCCAGCAGCCAAGCGAGGCTTATGAACACTGAAGCTTTCTTT. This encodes CASSQARLMNTEAFF.

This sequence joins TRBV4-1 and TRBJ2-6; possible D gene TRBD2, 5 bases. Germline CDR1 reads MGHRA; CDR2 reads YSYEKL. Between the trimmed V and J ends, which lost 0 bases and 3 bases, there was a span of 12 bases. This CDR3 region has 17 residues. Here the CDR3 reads CASSQDLNGVGANVLTF. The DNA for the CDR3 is TGCGCCAGCAGCCAAGATCTAAACGGGGTTGGGGCCAACGTCCTGACTTTC.

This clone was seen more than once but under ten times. The CDR3 region has the DNA TGCGCCAGCAGCCATAGGACTAGCGGGAGGGCCACCTACAATGAGCAGTTCTTC. Its translation is CASSHRTSGRATYNEQFF. The chain joins TRBV4-1 to TRBJ2-1; 15 bases are a match to TRBD2. Germline lookup yields CDR1 MGHRA and CDR2 YSYEKL. The CDR3 has 18 amino acids. V trimming: 3 bases; J trimming: 2 bases; junction bases outside the gene matches: 5.

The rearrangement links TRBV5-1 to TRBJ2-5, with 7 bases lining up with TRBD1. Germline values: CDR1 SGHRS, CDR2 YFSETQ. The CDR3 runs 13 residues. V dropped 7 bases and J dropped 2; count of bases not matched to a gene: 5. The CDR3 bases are TGCGCCAGCGGGGACAGTCCTCAAGAGACCCAGTACTTC. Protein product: CASGDSPQETQYF.

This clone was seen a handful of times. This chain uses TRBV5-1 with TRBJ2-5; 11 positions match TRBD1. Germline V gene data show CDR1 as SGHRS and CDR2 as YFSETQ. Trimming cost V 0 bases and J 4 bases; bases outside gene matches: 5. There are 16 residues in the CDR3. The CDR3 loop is CASSLDGQGARETQYF. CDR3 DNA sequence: TGCGCCAGCAGCTTGGATGGACAGGGGGCAAGAGAGACCCAGTACTTC. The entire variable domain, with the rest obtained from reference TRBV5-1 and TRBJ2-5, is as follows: KAGVTQTPRYLIKTRGQQVTLSCSPISGHRSVSWYQQTPGQGLQFLFEYFSETQRNKGNFPGRFSGRQFSNSRSEMNVSTLELGDSALYLCASSLDGQGARETQYFGPGTRLLVL.

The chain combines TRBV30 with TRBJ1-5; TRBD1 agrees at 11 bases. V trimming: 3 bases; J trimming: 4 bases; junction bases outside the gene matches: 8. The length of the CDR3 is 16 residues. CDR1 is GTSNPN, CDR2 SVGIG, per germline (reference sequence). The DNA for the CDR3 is TGTGCCTGGAGCCCAGGCGGGACAGGGGGAAATCAGCCCCAGCATTTT. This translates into CAWSPGGTGGNQPQHF.

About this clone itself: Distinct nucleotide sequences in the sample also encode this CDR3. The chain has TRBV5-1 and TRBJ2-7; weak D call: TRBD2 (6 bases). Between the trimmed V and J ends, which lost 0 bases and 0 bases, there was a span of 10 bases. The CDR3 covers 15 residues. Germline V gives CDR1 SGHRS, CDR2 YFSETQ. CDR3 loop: CASSLVAGSSYEQYF. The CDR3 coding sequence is TGCGCCAGCAGCTTGGTGGCGGGGAGCTCCTACGAGCAGTACTTC.

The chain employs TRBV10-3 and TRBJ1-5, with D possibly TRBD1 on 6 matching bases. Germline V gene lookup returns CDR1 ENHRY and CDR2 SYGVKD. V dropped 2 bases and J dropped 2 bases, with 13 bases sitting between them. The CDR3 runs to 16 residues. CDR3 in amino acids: CAISERTEFGNQPQHF. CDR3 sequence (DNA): TGTGCCATCAGTGAGAGGACAGAATTCGGCAATCAGCCCCAGCATTTT.

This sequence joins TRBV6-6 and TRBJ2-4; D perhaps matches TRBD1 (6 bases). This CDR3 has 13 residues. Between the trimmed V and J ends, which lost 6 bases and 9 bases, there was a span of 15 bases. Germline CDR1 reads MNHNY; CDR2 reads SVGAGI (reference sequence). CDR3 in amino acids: CASSQGTFGIQYF. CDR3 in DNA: TGTGCCAGCAGCCAGGGGACCTTTGGCATTCAGTACTTC.

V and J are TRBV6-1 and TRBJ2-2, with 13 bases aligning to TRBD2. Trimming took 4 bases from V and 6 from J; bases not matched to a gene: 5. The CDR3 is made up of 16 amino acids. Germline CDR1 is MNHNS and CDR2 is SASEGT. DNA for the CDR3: TGTGCCAGCAGTGCCCGACTAGCGGGAGGATCCGGGGAGCTGTTTTTT. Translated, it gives CASSARLAGGSGELFF.